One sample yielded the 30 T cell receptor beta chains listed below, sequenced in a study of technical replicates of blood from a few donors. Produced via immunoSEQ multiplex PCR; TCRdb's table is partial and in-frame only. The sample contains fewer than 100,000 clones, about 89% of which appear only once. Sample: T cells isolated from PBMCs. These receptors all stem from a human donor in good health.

CDR3 sequence reads: CASSDRTGSVDTQYF. The DNA of the CDR3 is TGTGCCAGCAGTGACCGGACAGGGAGCGTAGATACGCAGTATTTT. V is TRBV6-1 and J is TRBJ2-3; 8 bases line up with TRBD1. The V and J ends lost 3 bases and 5 bases, in that order; junction bases with no gene match: 7. Germline V gene lookup returns CDR1 MNHNS and CDR2 SASEGT. The CDR3 runs to 15 residues.

The CDR3 loop reads CASSTSGTDNYGYTF. CDR3 nucleotide sequence: TGTGCCAGCAGCACTTCCGGGACAGATAACTATGGCTACACCTTC. The chain is built from TRBV7-2 and TRBJ1-2; 7 nucleotides match TRBD1. Germline V gene sequence: CDR1 SGHTA, CDR2 FQGNSA. The CDR3 contains 15 residues. V shed 5 bases and J 1 base; nucleotides not matched to a gene: 7.

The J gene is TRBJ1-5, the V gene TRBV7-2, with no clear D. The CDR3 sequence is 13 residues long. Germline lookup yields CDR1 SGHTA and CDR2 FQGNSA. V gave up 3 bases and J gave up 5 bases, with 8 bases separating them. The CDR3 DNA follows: TGTGCCAGCAGCTTTAGCTTCGATCAGCCCCAGCATTTT. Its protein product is CASSFSFDQPQHF.

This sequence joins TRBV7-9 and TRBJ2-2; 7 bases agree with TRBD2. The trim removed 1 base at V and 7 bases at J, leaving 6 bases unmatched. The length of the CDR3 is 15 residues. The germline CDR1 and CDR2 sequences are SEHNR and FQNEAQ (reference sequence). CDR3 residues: CASSLGKRDGGELFF. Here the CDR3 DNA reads TGTGCCAGCAGCTTAGGGAAGCGGGACGGCGGGGAGCTGTTTTTT.

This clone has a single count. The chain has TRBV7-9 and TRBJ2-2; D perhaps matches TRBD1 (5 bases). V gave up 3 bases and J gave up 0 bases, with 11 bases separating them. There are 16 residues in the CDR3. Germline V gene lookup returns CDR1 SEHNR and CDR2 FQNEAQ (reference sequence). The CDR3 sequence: CASSLGHGTNTGELFF. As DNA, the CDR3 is TGTGCCAGCAGCTTGGGGCACGGTACGAACACCGGGGAGCTGTTTTTT.

Here the CDR3 DNA reads TGTGCCAGCAGCTCAGGGGTTGCGCAGTATTTT. This codes for CASSSGVAQYF. The chain has TRBV11-2 and TRBJ2-3; perhaps TRBD1 as D (6 bases). This CDR3 has 11 amino acids. Deletions cut 4 bases from V and 10 bases from J, with 9 bases between. In germline, CDR1 is SGHAT, CDR2 FQNNGV.

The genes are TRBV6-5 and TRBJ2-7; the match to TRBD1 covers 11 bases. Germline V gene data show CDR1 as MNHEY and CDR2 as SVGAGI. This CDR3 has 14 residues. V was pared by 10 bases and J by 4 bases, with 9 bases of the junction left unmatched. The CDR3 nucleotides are TGTGCCACCCAGTGGGGACAGGGGGGTTACGAGCAGTACTTC. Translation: CATQWGQGGYEQYF.

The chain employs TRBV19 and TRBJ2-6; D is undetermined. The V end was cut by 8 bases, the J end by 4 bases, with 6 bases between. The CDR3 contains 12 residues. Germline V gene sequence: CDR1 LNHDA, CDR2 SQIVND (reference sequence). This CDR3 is CASRGGANVLTF. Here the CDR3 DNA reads TGTGCCAGTCGAGGAGGGGCCAACGTCCTGACTTTC.

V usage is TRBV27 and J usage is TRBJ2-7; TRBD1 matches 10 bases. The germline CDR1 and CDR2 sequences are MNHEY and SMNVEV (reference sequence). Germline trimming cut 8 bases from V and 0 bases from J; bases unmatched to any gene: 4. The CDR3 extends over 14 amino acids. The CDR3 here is CASRQGAFSYEQYF. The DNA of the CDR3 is TGTGCCAGCCGACAGGGGGCTTTCTCCTACGAGCAGTACTTC.

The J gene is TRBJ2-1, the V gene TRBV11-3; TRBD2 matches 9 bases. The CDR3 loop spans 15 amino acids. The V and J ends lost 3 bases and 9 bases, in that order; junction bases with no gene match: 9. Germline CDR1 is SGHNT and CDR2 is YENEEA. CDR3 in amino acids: CASSFVAGEATEQFF. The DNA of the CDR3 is TGTGCCAGCAGCTTCGTAGCGGGAGAGGCGACTGAGCAGTTCTTC. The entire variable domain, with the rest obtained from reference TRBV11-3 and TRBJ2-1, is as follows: EAGVVQSPRYKIIEKKQPVAFWCNPISGHNTLYWYLQNLGQGPELLIRYENEEAVDDSQLPKDRFSAERLKGVDSTLKIQPAELGDSAVYLCASSFVAGEATEQFFGPGTRLTVL.

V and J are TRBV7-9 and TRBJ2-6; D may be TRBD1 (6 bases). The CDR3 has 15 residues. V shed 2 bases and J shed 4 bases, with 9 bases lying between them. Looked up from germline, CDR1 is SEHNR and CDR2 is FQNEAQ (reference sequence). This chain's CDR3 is CASSLRTDGANVLTF. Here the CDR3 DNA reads TGTGCCAGCAGCTTACGGACAGACGGGGCCAACGTCCTGACTTTC. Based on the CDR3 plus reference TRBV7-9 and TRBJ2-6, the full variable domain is DTGVSQNPRHKITKRGQNVTFRCDPISEHNRLYWYRQTLGQGPEFLTYFQNEAQLEKSRLLSDRFSAERPKGSFSTLEIQRTEQGDSAMYLCASSLRTDGANVLTFGAGSRLTVL.

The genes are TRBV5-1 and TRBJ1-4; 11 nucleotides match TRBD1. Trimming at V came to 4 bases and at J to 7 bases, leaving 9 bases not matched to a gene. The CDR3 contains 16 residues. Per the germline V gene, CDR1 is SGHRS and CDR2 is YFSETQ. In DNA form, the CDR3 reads TGCGCCAGCAGCATGTCCGGGACAGGGGGAGGTGAAAAACTGTTTTTT. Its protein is CASSMSGTGGGEKLFF.

The CDR3 coding sequence is TGCGCCAGCAGCCAAGACAGGGGAGCCTACGAGCAGTACTTC. Protein sequence: CASSQDRGAYEQYF. This chain links TRBV4-1 with TRBJ2-7; D is perhaps TRBD1 (6 bases). From germline, CDR1 is MGHRA and CDR2 YSYEKL. V lost 0 bases and J lost 2, with 8 bases in between. This CDR3 is built from 14 residues.

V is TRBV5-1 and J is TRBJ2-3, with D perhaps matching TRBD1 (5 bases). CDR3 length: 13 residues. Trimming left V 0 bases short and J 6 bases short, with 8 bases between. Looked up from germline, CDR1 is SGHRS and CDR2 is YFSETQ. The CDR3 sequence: CASSLAGKDTQYF. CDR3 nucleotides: TGCGCCAGCAGCTTGGCAGGGAAGGATACGCAGTATTTT.

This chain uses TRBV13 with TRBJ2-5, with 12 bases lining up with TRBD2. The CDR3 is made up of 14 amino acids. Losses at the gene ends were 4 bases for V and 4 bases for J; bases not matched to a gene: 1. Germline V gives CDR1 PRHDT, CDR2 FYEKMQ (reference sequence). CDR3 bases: TGTGCCAGCAGCTCGGGACTAGCGGGAGAGACCCAGTACTTC. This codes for CASSSGLAGETQYF.

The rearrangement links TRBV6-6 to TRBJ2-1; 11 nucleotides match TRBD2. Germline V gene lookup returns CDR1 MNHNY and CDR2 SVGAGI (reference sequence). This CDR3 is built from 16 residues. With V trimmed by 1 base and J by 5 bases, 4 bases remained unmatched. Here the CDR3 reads CASSYYLLAGDNEQFF. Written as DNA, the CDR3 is TGTGCCAGCAGTTACTATCTACTAGCGGGAGACAATGAGCAGTTCTTC.

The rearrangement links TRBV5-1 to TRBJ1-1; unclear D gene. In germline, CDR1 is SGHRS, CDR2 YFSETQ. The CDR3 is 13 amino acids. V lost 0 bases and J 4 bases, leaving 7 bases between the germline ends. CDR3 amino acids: CASSLEWATEAFF. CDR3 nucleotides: TGCGCCAGCAGCTTGGAGTGGGCCACTGAAGCTTTCTTT.

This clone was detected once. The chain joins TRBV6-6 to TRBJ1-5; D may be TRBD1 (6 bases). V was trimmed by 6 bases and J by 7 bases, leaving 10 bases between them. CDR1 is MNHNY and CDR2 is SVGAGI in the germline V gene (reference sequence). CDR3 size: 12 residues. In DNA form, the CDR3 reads TGTGCCAGCAGGCGACAGGAACAGCCCCAGCATTTT. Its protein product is CASRRQEQPQHF.

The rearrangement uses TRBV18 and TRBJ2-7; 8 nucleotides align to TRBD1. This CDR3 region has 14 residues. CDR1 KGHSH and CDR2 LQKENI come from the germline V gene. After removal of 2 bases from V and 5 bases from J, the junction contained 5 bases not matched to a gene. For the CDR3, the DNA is TGTGCCAGCTCACCATGGAAGACAGGGGACGAGCAGTACTTC. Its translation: CASSPWKTGDEQYF.

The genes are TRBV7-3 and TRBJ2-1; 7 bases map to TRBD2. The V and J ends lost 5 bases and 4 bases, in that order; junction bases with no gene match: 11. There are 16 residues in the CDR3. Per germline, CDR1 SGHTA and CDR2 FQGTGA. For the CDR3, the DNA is TGTGCCAGCAGCGAAAACCCTCTAGCGGAGTACAATGAGCAGTTCTTC. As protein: CASSENPLAEYNEQFF.

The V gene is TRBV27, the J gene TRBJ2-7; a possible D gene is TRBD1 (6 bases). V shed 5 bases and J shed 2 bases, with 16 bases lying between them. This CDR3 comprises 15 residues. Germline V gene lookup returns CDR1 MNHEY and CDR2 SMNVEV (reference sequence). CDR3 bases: TGTGCCAGCAGTCTCTCATCCTGGACAGCCTACGAGCAGTACTTC. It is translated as CASSLSSWTAYEQYF.

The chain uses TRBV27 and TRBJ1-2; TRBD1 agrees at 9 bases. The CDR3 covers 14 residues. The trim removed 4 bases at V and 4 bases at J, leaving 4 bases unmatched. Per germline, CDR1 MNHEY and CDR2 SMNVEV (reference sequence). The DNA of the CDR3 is TGTGCCAGCAGTTGGGGACAGGGAGGCTATGGCTACACCTTC. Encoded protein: CASSWGQGGYGYTF.

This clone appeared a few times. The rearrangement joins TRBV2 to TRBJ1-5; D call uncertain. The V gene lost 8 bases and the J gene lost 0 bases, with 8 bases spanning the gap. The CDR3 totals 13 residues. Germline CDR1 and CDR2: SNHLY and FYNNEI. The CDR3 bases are TGTGCCAGCCGCGGGGATAGCAATCAGCCCCAGCATTTT. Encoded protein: CASRGDSNQPQHF.

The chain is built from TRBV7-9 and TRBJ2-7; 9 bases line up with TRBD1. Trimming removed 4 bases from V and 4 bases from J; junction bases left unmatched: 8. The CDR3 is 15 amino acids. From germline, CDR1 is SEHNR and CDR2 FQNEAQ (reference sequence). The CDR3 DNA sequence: TGTGCCAGCAGCTCTTTCCGGGACAGGGAATACGAGCAGTACTTC. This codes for CASSSFRDREYEQYF.

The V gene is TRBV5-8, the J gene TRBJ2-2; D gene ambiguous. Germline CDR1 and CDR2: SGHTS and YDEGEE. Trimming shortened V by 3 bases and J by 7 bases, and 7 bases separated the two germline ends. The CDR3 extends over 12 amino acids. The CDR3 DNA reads TGTGCCAGCAGCTCTGCAGGCGGGGAGCTGTTTTTT. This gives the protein CASSSAGGELFF.

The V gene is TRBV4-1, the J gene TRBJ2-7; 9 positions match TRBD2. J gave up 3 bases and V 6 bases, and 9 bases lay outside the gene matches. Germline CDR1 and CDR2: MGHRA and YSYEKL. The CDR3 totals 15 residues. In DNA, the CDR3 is TGCGCCAGCAGTCTGGTCTCTAGCGGGGACTACGAGCAGTACTTC. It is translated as CASSLVSSGDYEQYF.

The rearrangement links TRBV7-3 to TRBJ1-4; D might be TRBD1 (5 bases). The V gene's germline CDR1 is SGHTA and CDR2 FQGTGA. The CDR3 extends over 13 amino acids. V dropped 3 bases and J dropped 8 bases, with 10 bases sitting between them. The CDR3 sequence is CASSFGGGEKLFF. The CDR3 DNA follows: TGTGCCAGCAGCTTTGGGGGAGGAGAAAAACTGTTTTTT.

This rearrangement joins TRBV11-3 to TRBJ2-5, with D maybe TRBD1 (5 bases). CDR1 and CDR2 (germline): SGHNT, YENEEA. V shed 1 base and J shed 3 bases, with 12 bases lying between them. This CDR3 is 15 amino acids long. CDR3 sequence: CASSLASIREETQYF. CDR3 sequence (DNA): TGTGCCAGCAGCTTAGCCTCAATCAGGGAAGAGACCCAGTACTTC.

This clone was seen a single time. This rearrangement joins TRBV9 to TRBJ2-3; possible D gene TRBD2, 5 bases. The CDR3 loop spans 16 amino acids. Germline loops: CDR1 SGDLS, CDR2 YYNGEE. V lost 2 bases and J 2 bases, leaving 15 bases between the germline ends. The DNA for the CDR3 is TGTGCCAGCAGCGTCTATGCAGCGGAGGTCACAGATACGCAGTATTTT. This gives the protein CASSVYAAEVTDTQYF.

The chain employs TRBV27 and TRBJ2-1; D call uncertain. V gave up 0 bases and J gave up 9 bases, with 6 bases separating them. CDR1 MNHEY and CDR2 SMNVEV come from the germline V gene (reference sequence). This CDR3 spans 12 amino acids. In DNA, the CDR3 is TGTGCCAGCAGTTTATCTCGTCGTGAGCAGTTCTTC. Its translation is CASSLSRREQFF.